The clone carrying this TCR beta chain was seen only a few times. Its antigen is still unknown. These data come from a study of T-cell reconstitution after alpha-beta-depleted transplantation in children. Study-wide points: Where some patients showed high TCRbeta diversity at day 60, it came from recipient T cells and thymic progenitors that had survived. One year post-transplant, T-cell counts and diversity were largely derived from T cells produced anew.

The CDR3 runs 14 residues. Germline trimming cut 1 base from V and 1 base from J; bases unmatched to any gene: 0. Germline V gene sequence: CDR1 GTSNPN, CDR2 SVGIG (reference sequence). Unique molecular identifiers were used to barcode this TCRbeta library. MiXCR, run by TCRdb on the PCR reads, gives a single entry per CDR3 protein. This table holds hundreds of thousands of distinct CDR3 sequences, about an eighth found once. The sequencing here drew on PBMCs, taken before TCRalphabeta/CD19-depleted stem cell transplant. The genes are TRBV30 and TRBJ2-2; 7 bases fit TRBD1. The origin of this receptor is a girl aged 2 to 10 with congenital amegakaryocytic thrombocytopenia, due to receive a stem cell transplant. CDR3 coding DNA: TGTGCCTGGAGTGGACAGGGGAACACCGGGGAGCTGTTTTTT. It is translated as CAWSGQGNTGELFF.